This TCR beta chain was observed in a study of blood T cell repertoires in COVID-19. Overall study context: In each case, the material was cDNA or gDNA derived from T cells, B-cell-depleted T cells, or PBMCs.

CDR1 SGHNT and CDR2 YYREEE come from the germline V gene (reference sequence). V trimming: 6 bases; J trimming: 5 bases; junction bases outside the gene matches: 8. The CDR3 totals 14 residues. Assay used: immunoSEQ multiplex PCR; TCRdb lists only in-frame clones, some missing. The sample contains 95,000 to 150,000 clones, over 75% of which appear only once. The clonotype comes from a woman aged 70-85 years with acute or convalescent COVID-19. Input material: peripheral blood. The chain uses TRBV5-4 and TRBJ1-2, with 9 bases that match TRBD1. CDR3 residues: CASNPQGASYGYTF. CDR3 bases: TGTGCCAGCAACCCACAGGGGGCTAGTTATGGCTACACCTTC.